These T cell receptor beta chains were read from a single sample in a study of T cell changes during pregnancy in multiple sclerosis. Only in-frame clones appear in the TCRdb table, and some are missing; sequencing was by immunoSEQ multiplex PCR. The sample has 33,000 or so clones, about 91% seen once; the top ten hold approximately 6.1%. The source was CD8+ T cells from peripheral blood mononuclear cells, collected in the second trimester of pregnancy. These receptors originate from a female donor with multiple sclerosis, enrolled in a pregnancy study. Each CDR3 is given with its conserved first and last residue. A D gene is named only where the DNA matches it firmly. Some rows have no size entry. The others give once, few or many, or a class for an expanded clone.

j_gene: TRBJ2-3
v_gene: TRBV4-1
abundance: -
d_gene: TRBD2
CDR3nt: TGCGCCAGCAGCCCGCTAGCGGGAGAGGCAGATACGCAGTATTTT
CDR3aa: CASSPLAGEADTQYF

j_gene: TRBJ2-1
v_gene: TRBV29-1
abundance: -
d_gene: TRBD2
CDR3nt: TGCAGCGTACCGGGACTAGCGGGAGCGGGTGAGCAGTTCTTC
CDR3aa: CSVPGLAGAGEQFF

j_gene: TRBJ2-1
v_gene: TRBV12-5
abundance: -
d_gene: -
CDR3nt: TGTGCTAGTGCCCCAAGCGGAAGCTCCTACAATGAGCAGTTCTTC
CDR3aa: CASAPSGSSYNEQFF

j_gene: TRBJ2-5
v_gene: TRBV5-1
abundance: -
d_gene: -
CDR3nt: TGCGCCAGCAGCTTGGTTCTCCAGGGTGCCCAAGAGACCCAGTACTTC
CDR3aa: CASSLVLQGAQETQYF

j_gene: TRBJ1-1
v_gene: TRBV19
abundance: -
d_gene: -
CDR3nt: TGTGCCAGTAGTATAGGACAGAACACTGAAGCTTTCTTT
CDR3aa: CASSIGQNTEAFF

j_gene: TRBJ2-1
v_gene: TRBV7-3
abundance: -
d_gene: -
CDR3nt: TGTGCCAGCAGCTCGGGGTACAATGAGCAGTTCTTC
CDR3aa: CASSSGYNEQFF

j_gene: TRBJ2-7
v_gene: TRBV30
abundance: -
d_gene: TRBD1
CDR3nt: TGTGCCTGGACTGGGACAGGGGTTTCCTACGAGCAGTACTTC
CDR3aa: CAWTGTGVSYEQYF

j_gene: TRBJ2-7
v_gene: TRBV11-2
abundance: -
d_gene: -
CDR3nt: TGTGCCAGCAGCTTAGGGGGCGGCAGCTCCTACGAGCAGTACTTC
CDR3aa: CASSLGGGSSYEQYF

j_gene: TRBJ2-7
v_gene: TRBV11-1
abundance: -
d_gene: -
CDR3nt: TGTGCCAGCAGCCCCTCGGACCGGGACATCCCCTACGAGCAGTACTTC
CDR3aa: CASSPSDRDIPYEQYF

j_gene: TRBJ2-2
v_gene: TRBV4-1
abundance: -
d_gene: -
CDR3nt: TGCGCCAGCAGCCAAATACAAAACACCGGGGAGCTGTTTTTT
CDR3aa: CASSQIQNTGELFF

j_gene: TRBJ1-5
v_gene: TRBV4-3
abundance: -
d_gene: -
CDR3nt: TGCGCCAGCAGCCTATCTTATAGCAATCAGCCCCAGCATTTT
CDR3aa: CASSLSYSNQPQHF

j_gene: TRBJ1-1
v_gene: TRBV18
abundance: -
d_gene: -
CDR3nt: TGTGCCAGCTCACCAGGGGCCACTGAAGCTTTCTTT
CDR3aa: CASSPGATEAFF

j_gene: TRBJ2-2
v_gene: TRBV6-5
abundance: -
d_gene: -
CDR3nt: TGTGCCAGCAGTACTGGGCGGGAGAACACCGGGGAGCTGTTTTTT
CDR3aa: CASSTGRENTGELFF

j_gene: TRBJ2-7
v_gene: TRBV10-3
abundance: -
d_gene: TRBD1
CDR3nt: TGTGCCATCAGCCGGACAGGGGAGGCCTCCTACGAGCAGTACTTC
CDR3aa: CAISRTGEASYEQYF

j_gene: TRBJ2-7
v_gene: TRBV27
abundance: -
d_gene: TRBD1
CDR3nt: TGTGCCAGCAGTACGACAGGGGGAGGATTCTACGAGCAGTACTTC
CDR3aa: CASSTTGGGFYEQYF

j_gene: TRBJ1-4
v_gene: TRBV25-1
abundance: -
d_gene: -
CDR3nt: TGTGCCAGCACCGAGGTAGATGCAACTAATGAAAAACTGTTTTTT
CDR3aa: CASTEVDATNEKLFF

j_gene: TRBJ2-2
v_gene: TRBV9
abundance: -
d_gene: TRBD2
CDR3nt: TGTGCCAGCAGCCCCCGGACTAGCGGGATGGCCGGGGAGCTGTTTTTT
CDR3aa: CASSPRTSGMAGELFF

j_gene: TRBJ2-7
v_gene: TRBV4-3
abundance: -
d_gene: -
CDR3nt: TGCGCCAGCAGCCGGGTCAGGGGCCTCGACCCCTACGAGCAGTACTTC
CDR3aa: CASSRVRGLDPYEQYF

j_gene: TRBJ2-3
v_gene: TRBV7-3
abundance: -
d_gene: TRBD2
CDR3nt: TGTGCCAGCAGCTTAATTGCGGGAGGTTACACAGATACGCAGTATTTT
CDR3aa: CASSLIAGGYTDTQYF

j_gene: TRBJ2-3
v_gene: TRBV15
abundance: -
d_gene: TRBD2
CDR3nt: TGTGCCACCGGCGGGAGTTCAGATACGCAGTATTTT
CDR3aa: CATGGSSDTQYF

j_gene: TRBJ2-7
v_gene: TRBV4-2
abundance: -
d_gene: -
CDR3nt: TGTGCCAGCAGCCGCTCAATCGGACAGCGCCGCTACGAGCAGTACTTC
CDR3aa: CASSRSIGQRRYEQYF

j_gene: TRBJ2-7
v_gene: TRBV10-3
abundance: -
d_gene: TRBD2
CDR3nt: TGTGCCATCAGAACGACTAGCGGGGACTACGAGCAGTACTTC
CDR3aa: CAIRTTSGDYEQYF

j_gene: TRBJ2-7
v_gene: TRBV4-1
abundance: -
d_gene: TRBD1
CDR3nt: TGCGCCAGCAGCGGACTGGGACAGGGTAGCGAGCAGTACTTC
CDR3aa: CASSGLGQGSEQYF

j_gene: TRBJ1-1
v_gene: TRBV11-2
abundance: once
d_gene: -
CDR3nt: TGTGCCAGCATCTTTTGGGGCAAGGACACTGAAGCTTTCTTT
CDR3aa: CASIFWGKDTEAFF

j_gene: TRBJ2-3
v_gene: TRBV2
abundance: -
d_gene: -
CDR3nt: TGTGCCAGCCTCCCTCGGGATACGCAGTATTTT
CDR3aa: CASLPRDTQYF

j_gene: TRBJ2-1
v_gene: TRBV27
abundance: -
d_gene: TRBD2
CDR3nt: TGTGCCAGCAGTTTAGCTAGCGGCTACAATGAGCAGTTCTTC
CDR3aa: CASSLASGYNEQFF

j_gene: TRBJ2-7
v_gene: TRBV19
abundance: -
d_gene: TRBD2
CDR3nt: TGTGCCAGTAGTAATCGACTAGCGGGGGCCTACGAGCAGTACTTC
CDR3aa: CASSNRLAGAYEQYF

j_gene: TRBJ2-6
v_gene: TRBV2
abundance: -
d_gene: TRBD2
CDR3nt: TGTGCCACTCCTCCGACTAGCGAGAGCTCTGGGGCCAACGTCCTGACTTTC
CDR3aa: CATPPTSESSGANVLTF

j_gene: TRBJ2-7
v_gene: TRBV6-5
abundance: -
d_gene: TRBD2
CDR3nt: TGTGCCAGCACCACCTGGGGTAGCGGGAGTTACGAGCAGTACTTC
CDR3aa: CASTTWGSGSYEQYF

j_gene: TRBJ2-1
v_gene: TRBV5-6
abundance: -
d_gene: TRBD2
CDR3nt: TGTGCCAGCAGCTCCGGACTAGCGTCCGATGAGCAGTTCTTC
CDR3aa: CASSSGLASDEQFF

j_gene: TRBJ1-1
v_gene: TRBV6-6
abundance: -
d_gene: -
CDR3nt: TGTGCCAGCAGCCACCGGGAGAACACTGAAGCTTTCTTT
CDR3aa: CASSHRENTEAFF

j_gene: TRBJ2-7
v_gene: TRBV7-2
abundance: -
d_gene: TRBD2
CDR3nt: TGTGCCAGCAGCTCATACCCGACTAGCGGGAGGGCCATGCCCTACGAGCAGTACTTC
CDR3aa: CASSSYPTSGRAMPYEQYF

j_gene: TRBJ1-5
v_gene: TRBV30
abundance: -
d_gene: TRBD1
CDR3nt: TGTGCCTGGAGTATCGGACAGGGGGTTCAGCCCCAGCATTTT
CDR3aa: CAWSIGQGVQPQHF

j_gene: TRBJ2-1
v_gene: TRBV27
abundance: -
d_gene: -
CDR3nt: TGTGCCAGCAGTTTGAAAGGGCTAGCCCCCTACAATGAGCAGTTCTTC
CDR3aa: CASSLKGLAPYNEQFF

j_gene: TRBJ2-1
v_gene: TRBV2
abundance: -
d_gene: -
CDR3nt: TGTGCCAGCAGCCTCAATGAGCAGTTCTTC
CDR3aa: CASSLNEQFF

j_gene: TRBJ1-4
v_gene: TRBV28
abundance: -
d_gene: -
CDR3nt: TGTGCCAGCAGTTTATTGGAGGACAGACCTGAAAAACTGTTTTTT
CDR3aa: CASSLLEDRPEKLFF

j_gene: TRBJ2-7
v_gene: TRBV4-3
abundance: many
d_gene: TRBD2
CDR3nt: TGCGCCAGCAGCCAAGCCTGGGGGGGGTCCTACGAGCAGTACTTC
CDR3aa: CASSQAWGGSYEQYF

j_gene: TRBJ2-2
v_gene: TRBV15
abundance: -
d_gene: -
CDR3nt: TGTGCCACCAGCAGAGGGCTAGCAGGAACCGGGGAGCTGTTTTTT
CDR3aa: CATSRGLAGTGELFF

j_gene: TRBJ2-3
v_gene: TRBV6-4
abundance: -
d_gene: TRBD2
CDR3nt: TGTGCCAGCAGTGACTCTAGCGGGAACACAGATACGCAGTATTTT
CDR3aa: CASSDSSGNTDTQYF

j_gene: TRBJ2-7
v_gene: TRBV21-1
abundance: -
d_gene: -
CDR3nt: TGTGCCAGCAGCAAAGCGGGGGGTTCGGACGAGCAGTACTTC
CDR3aa: CASSKAGGSDEQYF